These 23 T cell receptor beta chains originate from one sample sequenced in a study of blood T cells in healthy people across ages. Primers used in a second PCR of about 6 to 12 cycles were a sample-barcoded 5' primer and a J-beta primer mix. TCRdb used MiXCR to reprocess the 5' RACE reads, holding one entry per CDR3 protein. The repertoire includes about 1.5 million distinct CDR3 sequences, about 45% of them detected once, and under 5% sits in the top ten. Sequenced: blood. All receptors derive from a young woman in good health.

This clonotype has only a few counts. The chain links TRBV7-9 to TRBJ2-7, with D perhaps matching TRBD1 (5 bases). The CDR3 covers 14 residues. Between the trimmed V and J ends, which lost 5 bases and 2 bases, there was a span of 13 bases. The V gene's germline CDR1 is SEHNR and CDR2 FQNEAQ (reference sequence). CDR3 DNA: TGTGCCAGCAGCAGAGTGGGGCCTACCTACGAGCAGTACTTC. Protein: CASSRVGPTYEQYF.

The V call is TRBV5-5, the J call TRBJ2-3, with D possibly matching TRBD1 (6 bases). CDR1 and CDR2 (germline): SGHKS, YYEKEE (reference sequence). The CDR3 runs to 14 residues. V gave up 9 bases and J gave up 0 bases, with 14 bases separating them. The CDR3 region has the DNA TGTGCCACGAACGACAGGATAAGCACAGATACGCAGTATTTT. This gives the protein CATNDRISTDTQYF.

Concerning this clonotype: The junction differs from germline at one of its ends, possibly a read error. The chain links TRBV5-1 to TRBJ2-7, with 8 bases lining up with TRBD1. Per the germline V gene, CDR1 is SGHRS and CDR2 is YFSETQ. The CDR3 contains 15 residues. CDR3 bases: TGCGCCAGCAACTTGGAAGTACAGGGGGGCCGCGAGCAGTACTTC. Its translation is CASNLEVQGGREQYF.

The chain joins TRBV29-1 to TRBJ1-1, with D possibly being TRBD1 (5 bases). Looked up from germline, CDR1 is SQVTM and CDR2 is ANQGSEA. The germline V and J ends were trimmed by 5 bases and 1 base, with 8 bases remaining between them. The CDR3 has 12 amino acids. The CDR3 bases are TGCAGCGTTTTTGACAGGAACACTGAAGCTTTCTTT. Protein sequence: CSVFDRNTEAFF.

This chain uses TRBV2 with TRBJ1-5; tentative D call: TRBD1 (6 bases). This CDR3 contains 16 residues. The ends were cut back, 6 bases at V and 6 bases at J, with 21 bases in the middle. CDR1 is SNHLY and CDR2 is FYNNEI in the germline V gene. The DNA for the CDR3 is TGTGCCAGCAGAGACAGGAGCAGTCTTTCCGGTCAGCCCCAGCATTTT. Amino acids: CASRDRSSLSGQPQHF.

CDR3: CASSYGRILPNTEAFF. The CDR3 nucleotides are TGTGCCAGCAGTTATGGGCGGATCCTACCAAACACTGAAGCTTTCTTT. The chain couples TRBV6-9 to TRBJ1-1, with D unresolved. Trimming took off 2 bases at V and 2 bases at J, with 15 bases between the two ends. Germline CDR1 and CDR2: MNHGY and SVAAGI. The CDR3 has 16 residues.

The chain uses TRBV5-1 and TRBJ1-1; perhaps TRBD1 as D (5 bases). The CDR3 covers 13 residues. From germline, CDR1 is SGHRS and CDR2 YFSETQ. Trimming shortened V by 4 bases and J by 7 bases, and 14 bases separated the two germline ends. The CDR3 spells CASSVGDSSEAFF. The CDR3, as DNA: TGCGCCAGCAGCGTGGGGGACTCTAGTGAAGCTTTCTTT.

CDR3 DNA sequence: TGTGCCAGCAGCTCTAGCGGGGGCATAACGCGTGGGCAGTACTTC. Translating it yields CASSSSGGITRGQYF. The V gene is TRBV7-2, the J gene TRBJ2-7; 10 bases are shared with TRBD2. V lost 4 bases to trimming and J lost 9 bases; unmatched junction nucleotides: 12. The CDR3 has 15 amino acids. The germline gives CDR1 SGHTA, CDR2 FQGNSA.

The CDR3 DNA is TGTGCCAGCAGCCTAATCACAGGGTCAGCGGGGGGCTACACCTTC. Its translation: CASSLITGSAGGYTF. The chain employs TRBV27 and TRBJ1-2; D might be TRBD1 (6 bases). Germline CDR1 reads MNHEY; CDR2 reads SMNVEV (reference sequence). The length of the CDR3 is 15 residues. Deletions cut 6 bases from V and 8 bases from J, with 22 bases between.

This clonotype was seen many times. The V gene is TRBV7-2, the J gene TRBJ2-1; D is unclear. With 1 base removed from V and 3 bases from J, the gap between germline ends came to 1 base. The CDR3 sequence is 12 residues long. Germline V gene sequence: CDR1 SGHTA, CDR2 FQGNSA. CDR3 sequence reads: CASSLDYNEQFF. The CDR3 nucleotides read TGTGCCAGCAGCTTAGACTACAATGAGCAGTTCTTC.

Only a few counts were recorded for this clonotype. The rearrangement links TRBV14 to TRBJ2-4, with D unclear. The CDR3 has 13 residues. The germline CDR1 and CDR2 sequences are SGHDN and FVKESK. Trimming took off 4 bases at V and 13 bases at J, with 17 bases between the two ends. The CDR3 spells CASSRVLVDTQYF. CDR3 nucleotides: TGTGCCAGCAGCCGCGTCCTAGTCGACACCCAGTACTTC.

This clonotype came up many times. The rearrangement links TRBV4-3 to TRBJ2-4; 7 bases fit TRBD1. Losses at the gene ends were 0 bases for V and 7 bases for J; bases not matched to a gene: 0. The CDR3 consists of 13 residues. Looked up from germline, CDR1 is LGHNA and CDR2 is YSLEER. The CDR3 sequence is CASSQDRGNIQYF. For the CDR3, the DNA is TGCGCCAGCAGCCAAGACAGGGGGAACATTCAGTACTTC.

This clonotype has more than one count but fewer than ten. The rearrangement uses TRBV7-2 and TRBJ2-3, with 8 bases lining up with TRBD2. Trimming removed 5 bases from V and 8 bases from J; junction bases left unmatched: 12. Germline values: CDR1 SGHTA, CDR2 FQGNSA. The CDR3 contains 15 residues. CDR3 nucleotides: TGTGCCAGCAGCAGGCGGGGGGCCGGGATCGCTACGCAGTATTTT. It encodes CASSRRGAGIATQYF.

This chain connects TRBV6-2 or TRBV6-3 to TRBJ2-1; 11 bases line up with TRBD2. Germline trimming cut 4 bases from V and 6 bases from J; bases unmatched to any gene: 11. This CDR3 is built from 17 residues. CDR1 MNHEY and CDR2 SVGEGT come from the germline V gene. CDR3 coding DNA: TGTGCCAGCAGTTTGCTTCCGACTAGCGGGGTTTGCAATGAGCAGTTCTTC. This gives the protein CASSLLPTSGVCNEQFF.

The V gene is TRBV29-1, the J gene TRBJ2-1; D is uncertain. The V gene's germline CDR1 is SQVTM and CDR2 ANQGSEA. The CDR3 contains 11 residues. V was shortened by 8 bases and J by 7 bases, with 12 bases between the two germline ends. CDR3 region: CSHTAGNEQFF. Written as DNA, the CDR3 is TGCAGCCATACGGCCGGGAATGAGCAGTTCTTC.

The rearrangement joins TRBV27 to TRBJ2-1, with a weak D call TRBD2 (5 bases). The end of the DNA aligns better with TRBJ2-7, so the J call may be wrong. The CDR3 spans 16 residues. The germline gives CDR1 MNHEY, CDR2 SMNVEV (reference sequence). CDR3 protein: CASSLYPGSSYNEQYF. In DNA, the CDR3 is TGTGCCAGCAGTTTATACCCGGGGAGCTCCTACAATGAGCAGTACTTC.

This clonotype has a handful of counts. The V gene is TRBV4-2, the J gene TRBJ1-2; no clear D gene. Germline loops: CDR1 LGHNA, CDR2 YNFKEQ. This CDR3 is built from 12 residues. Trimming took off 1 base at V and 8 bases at J, with 8 bases between the two ends. The chain's CDR3 is CASSQGQLGYTF. DNA for the CDR3: TGTGCCAGCAGCCAAGGGCAGCTAGGCTACACCTTC.

This clonotype was found once. The chain recombines TRBV12-3 or TRBV12-4 with TRBJ2-3; D perhaps matches TRBD2 (6 bases). The CDR3 consists of 16 residues. V was cut by 6 bases and J by 0 bases, with 16 bases left in between. In DNA form, the CDR3 reads TGTGCCAGCAGCGACGGAGGGATAACTAGCACAGATACGCAGTATTTT. As protein: CASSDGGITSTDTQYF.

The V gene is TRBV29-1, the J gene TRBJ2-3, with TRBD1 matching over 9 bases. The germline V gene encodes CDR1 SQVTM and CDR2 ANQGSEA. V trimming: 1 base; J trimming: 5 bases; junction bases outside the gene matches: 4. This CDR3 contains 14 residues. The CDR3 DNA is TGCAGCGTTGAAGTCCGGGACAGGGAAGATACGCAGTATTTT. Its protein product is CSVEVRDREDTQYF.

The chain couples TRBV20-1 to TRBJ1-5; TRBD1 matches at 7 bases. Per germline, CDR1 DFQATT and CDR2 SNEGSKA (reference sequence). Trimming cost V 1 base and J 4 bases; bases outside gene matches: 4. The CDR3 loop spans 14 amino acids. The CDR3 coding sequence is TGCAGTGCTAGAGCGGGACAGAAGAATCAGCCCCAGCATTTT. Translating it yields CSARAGQKNQPQHF.

The V call is TRBV9, the J call TRBJ2-1; TRBD2 aligns across 9 bases. CDR1 is SGDLS, CDR2 YYNGEE, per germline. The V and J ends lost 0 bases and 7 bases, in that order; junction bases with no gene match: 5. This CDR3 has 15 amino acids. Here the CDR3 reads CASSVAASGKNEQFF. The CDR3 coding sequence is TGTGCCAGCAGCGTAGCGGCTAGCGGGAAAAATGAGCAGTTCTTC.

This clonotype was counted a few times. The chain links TRBV20-1 to TRBJ1-2, with a tentative D call TRBD1 (5 bases). Trimming shortened V by 5 bases and J by 1 base, and 14 bases separated the two germline ends. This CDR3 is built from 14 residues. Germline CDR1 is DFQATT and CDR2 is SNEGSKA (reference sequence). This CDR3 reads CSAPGRTLNYGYTF. In nucleotides, the CDR3 is TGCAGTGCTCCGGGACGGACTCTTAACTATGGCTACACCTTC.

The chain employs TRBV6-2 or TRBV6-3 and TRBJ1-2; 12 nucleotides line up with TRBD1. The V segment lost 2 bases and the J segment 5 bases; nucleotides outside the gene matches: 6. CDR1 MNHEY and CDR2 SVGEGT come from the germline V gene. This CDR3 region has 16 residues. CDR3 region: CASSYLGTGGKYGYTF. The CDR3 bases are TGTGCCAGCAGTTACCTCGGGACAGGGGGCAAGTATGGCTACACCTTC.